This record looks at one T cell receptor (beta chain) sequence and its context. The target antigen is unknown. The data were produced by immunoSEQ multiplex PCR, yet TCRdb's version contains in-frame clones alone and is incomplete. The sample includes roughly 38,000 clones, 86% of them seen just once. Germline CDR1 is SGHDT and CDR2 is YYEEEE. The CDR3 runs 13 residues. Trimming took 2 bases from V and 1 from J, leaving 3 bases between them. This sample was included in a study of T cells in localized non-small cell lung cancer. Whole-study findings and limits: There were a median roughly 54 of the top 100 tumor clones appearing in adjacent lung. Those with higher blood T cell density had longer overall survival. Heterogeneity stays possible, as sequencing covered only one tumor region.

This receptor was obtained from a male donor older than 55 with stage II lung adenocarcinoma. V usage is TRBV5-6 and J usage is TRBJ1-4; D not certain. Specimen: peripheral blood mononuclear cells, collected before any cancer treatment. The CDR3 DNA reads TGTGCCAGCAGCTTTGGAACTAATGAAAAACTGTTTTTT. This gives the protein CASSFGTNEKLFF.